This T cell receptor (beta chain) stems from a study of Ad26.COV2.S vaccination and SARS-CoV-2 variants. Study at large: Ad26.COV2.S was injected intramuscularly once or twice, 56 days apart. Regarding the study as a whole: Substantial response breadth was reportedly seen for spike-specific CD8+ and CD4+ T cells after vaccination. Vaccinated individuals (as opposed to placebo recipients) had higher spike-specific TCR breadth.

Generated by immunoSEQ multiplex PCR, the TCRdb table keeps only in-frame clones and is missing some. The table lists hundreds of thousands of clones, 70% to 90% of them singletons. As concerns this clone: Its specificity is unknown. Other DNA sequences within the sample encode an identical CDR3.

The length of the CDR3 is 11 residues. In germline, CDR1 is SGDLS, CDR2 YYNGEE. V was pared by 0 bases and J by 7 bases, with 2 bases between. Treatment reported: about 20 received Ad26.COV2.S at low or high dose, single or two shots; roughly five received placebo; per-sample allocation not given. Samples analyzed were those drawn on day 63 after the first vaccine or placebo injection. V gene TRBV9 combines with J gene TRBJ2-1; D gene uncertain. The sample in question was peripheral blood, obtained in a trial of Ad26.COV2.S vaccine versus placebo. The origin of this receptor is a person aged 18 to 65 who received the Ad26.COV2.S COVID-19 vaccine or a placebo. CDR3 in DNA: TGTGCCAGCAGCGTAGATAATGAGCAGTTCTTC. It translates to CASSVDNEQFF. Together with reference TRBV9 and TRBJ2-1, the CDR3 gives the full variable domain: DSGVTQTPKHLITATGQRVTLRCSPRSGDLSVYWYQQSLDQGLQFLIQYYNGEERAKGNILERFSAQQFPDLHSELNLSSLELGDSALYFCASSVDNEQFFGPGTRLTVL.